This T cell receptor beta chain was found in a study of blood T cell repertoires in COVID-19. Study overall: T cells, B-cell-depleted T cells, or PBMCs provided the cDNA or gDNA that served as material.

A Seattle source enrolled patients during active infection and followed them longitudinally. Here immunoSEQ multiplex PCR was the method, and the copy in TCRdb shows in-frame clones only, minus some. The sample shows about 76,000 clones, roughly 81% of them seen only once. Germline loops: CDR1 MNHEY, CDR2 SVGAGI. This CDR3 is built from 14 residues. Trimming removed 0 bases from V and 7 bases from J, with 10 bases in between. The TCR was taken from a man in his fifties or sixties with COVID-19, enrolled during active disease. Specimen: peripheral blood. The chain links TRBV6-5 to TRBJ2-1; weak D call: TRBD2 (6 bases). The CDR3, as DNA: TGTGCCAGCAGTTACTCGTCTAGCGATAATGAGCAGTTCTTC. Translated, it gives CASSYSSSDNEQFF.